Below, 14 T cell receptor beta chains from the same sample are listed, as sequenced in a study of blood T cell repertoires in COVID-19. Using immunoSEQ multiplex PCR, the repertoire was profiled, and TCRdb retains in-frame clones only, with some absent. Here the sample spans fewer than 650,000 clones, about 89% being singletons. The material sequenced was peripheral blood. All receptors derive from a woman aged 45 to 65 with COVID-19, enrolled during active disease.

This chain uses TRBV10-3 with TRBJ2-1; TRBD1 is a possible D gene (6 bases). Trimming took off 0 bases at V and 7 bases at J, with 7 bases between the two ends. There are 13 residues in the CDR3. Germline V lookup: CDR1 ENHRY, CDR2 SYGVKD. The CDR3 spells CAISESDRNEQFF. The CDR3 coding sequence is TGTGCCATCAGTGAGTCCGACAGGAATGAGCAGTTCTTC.

The rearrangement uses TRBV28 and TRBJ2-7, with TRBD2 identical over 11 bases. The CDR3 consists of 14 residues. V lost 5 bases to trimming and J lost 2 bases; unmatched junction nucleotides: 2. The germline V gene encodes CDR1 MDHEN and CDR2 SYDVKM. CDR3 bases: TGTGCCAGCAGTGGTAGCGGGGGGGCCTACGAGCAGTACTTC. It translates to CASSGSGGAYEQYF.

This clone occurred a few times. The chain is built from TRBV19 and TRBJ2-7; D perhaps matches TRBD1 (6 bases). Germline V gene lookup returns CDR1 LNHDA and CDR2 SQIVND (reference sequence). V was trimmed by 2 bases and J by 6 bases, leaving 11 bases between them. CDR3 length equals 13 residues. The DNA of the CDR3 is TGTGCCAGTAGTATAACAGGGTACGGCGAGCAGTACTTC. Protein product: CASSITGYGEQYF.

The gene calls are TRBV28 and TRBJ1-2; D remains ambiguous. The germline gives CDR1 MDHEN, CDR2 SYDVKM. The ends were cut back, 3 bases at V and 5 bases at J, with 16 bases in the middle. CDR3 length equals 15 residues. The CDR3 region is CASSFLPTVLYGYTF. In DNA, the CDR3 is TGTGCCAGCAGTTTCCTCCCAACCGTCCTATATGGCTACACCTTC.

The chain has TRBV5-1 and TRBJ2-7; 9 positions agree with TRBD1. In germline, CDR1 is SGHRS, CDR2 YFSETQ. This CDR3 is built from 15 residues. V was clipped by 6 bases and J by 6 bases; unmatched bases: 13. CDR3 nucleotides: TGCGCCAGCACAAAGGGGGACAGGGCAACGGGCGAGCAGTACTTC. It yields the protein CASTKGDRATGEQYF.

The gene calls are TRBV19 and TRBJ1-5, with a weak D call TRBD1 (6 bases). The CDR3 runs 15 residues. CDR1 is LNHDA and CDR2 is SQIVND in the germline V gene (reference sequence). Trimming left V 5 bases short and J 2 bases short, with 13 bases between. In DNA, the CDR3 is TGTGCCAGTAGTCGCCAGGGGTCGGGCAATCAGCCCCAGCATTTT. Its translation: CASSRQGSGNQPQHF.

The chain couples TRBV29-1 to TRBJ1-2, with 9 bases fitting TRBD1. The CDR3 has 18 amino acids. The germline V gene has CDR1 SQVTM and CDR2 ANQGSEA. After removal of 1 base from V and 4 bases from J, the junction contained 16 bases not matched to a gene. CDR3 sequence reads: CSVEGVGTGTSGLYGYTF. CDR3 DNA sequence: TGCAGCGTTGAAGGGGTCGGGACAGGGACATCCGGTCTCTATGGCTACACCTTC.

Only one count was recorded for this clone. This chain links TRBV5-1 with TRBJ1-1, with no clear D. The CDR3 is 13 amino acids. Germline CDR1 and CDR2: SGHRS and YFSETQ. Trimming pared 2 bases from V and 3 bases from J, leaving 8 bases between. The CDR3 is CASSFKGDTEAFF. CDR3 sequence (DNA): TGCGCCAGCAGCTTTAAGGGAGACACTGAAGCTTTCTTT. Filled out from reference TRBV5-1 and TRBJ1-1, the complete variable domain reads KAGVTQTPRYLIKTRGQQVTLSCSPISGHRSVSWYQQTPGQGLQFLFEYFSETQRNKGNFPGRFSGRQFSNSRSEMNVSTLELGDSALYLCASSFKGDTEAFFGQGTRLTVV.

J is TRBJ2-1 and V is TRBV9, with 11 bases aligning to TRBD2. Germline-derived CDR1 and CDR2 are SGDLS and YYNGEE. The ends lost 0 bases at V and 7 bases at J; junction bases unmatched: 6. This CDR3 is 16 amino acids long. The CDR3 DNA reads TGTGCCAGCAGCGTAGACCCGGGACTAGCGGCAAATGAGCAGTTCTTC. This translates into CASSVDPGLAANEQFF.

The chain carries TRBV12-5 and TRBJ1-2; tentatively, D is TRBD1 (5 bases). The CDR3 contains 16 residues. The V end was cut by 0 bases, the J end by 6 bases, with 17 bases between. Germline loops: CDR1 LGHNT, CDR2 FRNRAP. CDR3 coding DNA: TGTGCTAGTGGTTTGGTACTCGCGACAGTTTCTCATGGCTACACCTTC. This translates into CASGLVLATVSHGYTF. Variable domain in full (rest from reference TRBV12-5 and TRBJ1-2): DARVTQTPRHKVTEMGQEVTMRCQPILGHNTVFWYRQTMMQGLELLAYFRNRAPLDDSGMPKDRFSAEMPDATLATLKIQPSEPRDSAVYFCASGLVLATVSHGYTFGSGTRLTVV.

V usage is TRBV12-3 or TRBV12-4 and J usage is TRBJ1-1, with a possible D match to TRBD1 (5 bases). The length of the CDR3 is 12 residues. The V gene lost 3 bases and the J gene lost 7 bases, with 9 bases spanning the gap. The CDR3 region is CASSFGGFEAFF. DNA of the CDR3: TGTGCCAGCAGTTTTGGGGGGTTTGAAGCTTTCTTT.

This clone was recorded only once. The CDR3 DNA is TGTGCCAGCTCGGACAGGGGCGGCGGCACTGAAGCTTTCTTT. Translated: CASSDRGGGTEAFF. The chain uses TRBV18 and TRBJ1-1; 9 bases map to TRBD1. Germline trimming cut 6 bases from V and 4 bases from J; bases unmatched to any gene: 6. Germline V gene lookup returns CDR1 KGHSH and CDR2 LQKENI. The CDR3 totals 14 residues.

The chain recombines TRBV11-2 with TRBJ1-3; TRBD1 agrees at 7 bases. The CDR3 runs 16 residues. V lost 5 bases to trimming and J lost 7 bases; unmatched junction nucleotides: 14. Per the germline V gene, CDR1 is SGHAT and CDR2 is FQNNGV. CDR3 region: CASSARQGRTVNTIYF. Here the CDR3 DNA reads TGTGCCAGCAGCGCCCGACAGGGCCGCACGGTCAACACCATATATTTT.

The chain uses TRBV3-1 (or the pseudogene TRBV3-2) and TRBJ2-3, with 7 bases identical to TRBD1. The CDR3 contains 15 residues. Losses at the gene ends were 4 bases for V and 0 bases for J; bases not matched to a gene: 4. Germline V gene sequence: CDR1 LGHDT, CDR2 YNNKEL (reference sequence). The CDR3 loop is CASSRRQGSTDTQYF. The DNA of the CDR3 is TGTGCCAGCAGCCGCCGACAGGGAAGCACAGATACGCAGTATTTT.